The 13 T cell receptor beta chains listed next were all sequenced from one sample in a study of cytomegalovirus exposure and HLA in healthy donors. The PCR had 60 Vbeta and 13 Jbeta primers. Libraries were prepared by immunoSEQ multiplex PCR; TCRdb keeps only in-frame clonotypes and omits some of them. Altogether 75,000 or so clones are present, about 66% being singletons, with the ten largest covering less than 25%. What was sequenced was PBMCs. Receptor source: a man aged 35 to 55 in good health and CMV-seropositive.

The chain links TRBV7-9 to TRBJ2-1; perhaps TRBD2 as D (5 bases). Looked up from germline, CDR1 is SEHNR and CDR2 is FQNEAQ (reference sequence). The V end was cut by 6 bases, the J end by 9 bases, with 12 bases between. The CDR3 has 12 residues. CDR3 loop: CASRNVRGEQFF. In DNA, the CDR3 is TGTGCCAGCAGAAACGTTCGGGGTGAGCAGTTCTTC.

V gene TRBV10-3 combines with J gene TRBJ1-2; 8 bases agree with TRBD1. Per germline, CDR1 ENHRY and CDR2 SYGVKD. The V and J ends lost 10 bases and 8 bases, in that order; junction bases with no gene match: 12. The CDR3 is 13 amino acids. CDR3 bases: TGTGCCACGGCCGCAGGGGGCGAAGGCGGCTACACCTTC. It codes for CATAAGGEGGYTF.

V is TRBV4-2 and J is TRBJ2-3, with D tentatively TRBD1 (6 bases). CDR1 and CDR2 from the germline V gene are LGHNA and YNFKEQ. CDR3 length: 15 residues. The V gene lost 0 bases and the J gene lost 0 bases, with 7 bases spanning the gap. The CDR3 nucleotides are TGTGCCAGCAGCCAAGACCAGGGGAGCACAGATACGCAGTATTTT. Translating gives CASSQDQGSTDTQYF.

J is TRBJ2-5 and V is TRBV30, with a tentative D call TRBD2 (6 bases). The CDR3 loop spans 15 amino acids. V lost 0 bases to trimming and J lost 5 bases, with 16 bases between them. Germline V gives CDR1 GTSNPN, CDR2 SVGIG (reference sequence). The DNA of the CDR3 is TGTGCCTGGAGTGTAAATCATGGCGGAGGGGAGACCCAGTACTTC. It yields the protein CAWSVNHGGGETQYF.

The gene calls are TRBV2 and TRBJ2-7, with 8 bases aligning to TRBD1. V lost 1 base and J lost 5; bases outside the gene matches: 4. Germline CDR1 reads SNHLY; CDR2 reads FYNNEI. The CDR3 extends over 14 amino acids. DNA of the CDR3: TGTGCCAGCAGTGAAGGGACAGGGTTCGACGAGCAGTACTTC. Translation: CASSEGTGFDEQYF.

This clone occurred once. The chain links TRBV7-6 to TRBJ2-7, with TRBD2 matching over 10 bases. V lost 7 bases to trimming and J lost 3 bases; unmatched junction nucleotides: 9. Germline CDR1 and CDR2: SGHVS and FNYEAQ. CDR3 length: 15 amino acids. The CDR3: CASTLGSGGFYEQYF. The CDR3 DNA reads TGTGCCAGCACCCTGGGTAGCGGGGGGTTCTACGAGCAGTACTTC.

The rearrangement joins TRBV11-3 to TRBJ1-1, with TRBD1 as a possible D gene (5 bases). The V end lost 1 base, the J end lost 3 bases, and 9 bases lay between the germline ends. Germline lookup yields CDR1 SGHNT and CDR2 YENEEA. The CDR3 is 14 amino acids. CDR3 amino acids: CASSLGQLDTEAFF. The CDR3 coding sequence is TGTGCCAGCAGCTTAGGACAGTTGGACACTGAAGCTTTCTTT.

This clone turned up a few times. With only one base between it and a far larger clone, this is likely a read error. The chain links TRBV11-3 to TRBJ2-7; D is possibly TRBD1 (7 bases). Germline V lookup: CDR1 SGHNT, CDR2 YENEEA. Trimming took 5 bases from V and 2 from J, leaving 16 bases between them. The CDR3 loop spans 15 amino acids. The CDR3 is CASSHRGRGAYEQYF. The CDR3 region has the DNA TGTGCCAGCAGCCACAGGGGCAGGGGGGCCTACGAGCAGTACTTC.

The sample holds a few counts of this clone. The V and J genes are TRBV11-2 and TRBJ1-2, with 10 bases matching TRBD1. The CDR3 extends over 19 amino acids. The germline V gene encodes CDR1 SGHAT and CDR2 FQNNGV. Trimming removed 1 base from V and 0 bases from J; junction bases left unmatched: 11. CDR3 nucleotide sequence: TGTGCCAGCAGCTTAGTACGACGGGACAGGGGATCAGCTAACTATGGCTACACCTTC. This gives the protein CASSLVRRDRGSANYGYTF.

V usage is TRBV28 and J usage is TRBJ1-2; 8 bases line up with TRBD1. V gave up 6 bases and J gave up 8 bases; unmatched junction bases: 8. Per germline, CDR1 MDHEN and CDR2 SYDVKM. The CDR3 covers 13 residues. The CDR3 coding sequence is TGTGCCAGCAGCTACGACAGGGGAAGGGGCTACACCTTC. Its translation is CASSYDRGRGYTF.

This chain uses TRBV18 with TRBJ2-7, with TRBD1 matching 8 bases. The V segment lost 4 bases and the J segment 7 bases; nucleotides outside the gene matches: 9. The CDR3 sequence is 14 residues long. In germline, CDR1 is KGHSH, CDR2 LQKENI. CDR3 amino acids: CASSRQGILREQYF. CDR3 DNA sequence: TGTGCCAGCTCACGACAGGGGATTTTGAGAGAGCAGTACTTC. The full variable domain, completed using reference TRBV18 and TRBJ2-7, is NAGVMQNPRHLVRRRGQEARLRCSPMKGHSHVYWYRQLPEEGLKFMVYLQKENIIDESGMPKERFSAEFPKEGPSILRIQQVVRGDSAAYFCASSRQGILREQYFGPGTRLTVT.

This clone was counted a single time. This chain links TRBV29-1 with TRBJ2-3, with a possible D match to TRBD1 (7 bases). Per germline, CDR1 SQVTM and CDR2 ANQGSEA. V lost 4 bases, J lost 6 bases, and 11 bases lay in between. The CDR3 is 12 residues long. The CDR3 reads CSVGQGGDTQYF. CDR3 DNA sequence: TGCAGCGTTGGGCAGGGGGGTGATACGCAGTATTTT.

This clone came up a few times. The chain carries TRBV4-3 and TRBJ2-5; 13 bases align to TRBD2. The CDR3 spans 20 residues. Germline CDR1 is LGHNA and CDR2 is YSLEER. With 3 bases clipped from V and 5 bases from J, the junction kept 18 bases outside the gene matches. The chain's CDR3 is CASSQGSGLAGLRGLETQYF. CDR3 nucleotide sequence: TGCGCCAGCAGCCAGGGCTCGGGACTAGCGGGGCTCCGGGGGCTGGAGACCCAGTACTTC.